This T cell receptor (beta chain) was observed in a study of blood T cell repertoires in COVID-19. Across the study: PBMCs, B-cell-depleted T cells, or T cells provided the cDNA or gDNA that made up the material.

The CDR3 covers 17 residues. CDR1 and CDR2 (germline): SGHRS, YFSETQ. The ends lost 5 bases at V and 4 bases at J; junction bases unmatched: 16. The protocol was immunoSEQ multiplex PCR, while the TCRdb copy is restricted to in-frame clones and leaves out a portion. This table has 250,000 to 400,000 clones, around 89% appearing once. This TCR was sampled from a woman in her twenties or thirties with COVID-19, enrolled during active disease. The rearrangement joins TRBV5-1 to TRBJ1-1, with 8 nucleotides matching TRBD1. What was sequenced was peripheral blood. The CDR3 DNA sequence: TGCGCCAGCAGTCCGCCCCTCCAGGGGGCGGGAGTCACTGAAGCTTTCTTT. Translated, it gives CASSPPLQGAGVTEAFF.